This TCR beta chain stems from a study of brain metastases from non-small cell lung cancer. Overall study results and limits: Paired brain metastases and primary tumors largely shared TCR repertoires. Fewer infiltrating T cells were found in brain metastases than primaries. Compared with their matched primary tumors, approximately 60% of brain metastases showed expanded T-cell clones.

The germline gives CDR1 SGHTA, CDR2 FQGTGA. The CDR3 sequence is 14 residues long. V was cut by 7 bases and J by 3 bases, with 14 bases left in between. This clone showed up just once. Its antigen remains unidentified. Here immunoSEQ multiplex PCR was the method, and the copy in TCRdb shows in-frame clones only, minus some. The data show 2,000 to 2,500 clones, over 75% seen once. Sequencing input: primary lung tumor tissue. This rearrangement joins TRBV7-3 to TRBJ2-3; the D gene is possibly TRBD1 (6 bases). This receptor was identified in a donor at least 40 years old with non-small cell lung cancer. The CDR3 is CASTLGARTDTQYF. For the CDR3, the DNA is TGTGCCAGCACCCTGGGGGCACGGACAGATACGCAGTATTTT.